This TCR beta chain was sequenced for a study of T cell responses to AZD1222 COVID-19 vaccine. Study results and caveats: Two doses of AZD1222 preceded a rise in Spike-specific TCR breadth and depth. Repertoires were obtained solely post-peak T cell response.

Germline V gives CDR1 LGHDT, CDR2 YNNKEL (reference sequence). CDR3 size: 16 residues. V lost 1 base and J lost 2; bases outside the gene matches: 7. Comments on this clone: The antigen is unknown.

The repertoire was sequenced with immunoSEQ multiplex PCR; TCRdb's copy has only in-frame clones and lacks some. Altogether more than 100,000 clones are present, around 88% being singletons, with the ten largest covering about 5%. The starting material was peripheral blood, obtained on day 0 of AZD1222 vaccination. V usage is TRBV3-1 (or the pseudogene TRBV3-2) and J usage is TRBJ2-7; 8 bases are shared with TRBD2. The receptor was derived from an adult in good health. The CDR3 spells CASSQASPGLAYEQYF. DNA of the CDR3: TGTGCCAGCAGCCAAGCCTCGCCGGGACTAGCCTACGAGCAGTACTTC.